The 26 T cell receptor beta chains below come from one sample, sequenced in a study of T cells in localized non-small cell lung cancer (dated by TCRdb to 2020 to 2021). Library creation used the immunoSEQ multiplex PCR assay. TCRdb obtained this table from immuneACCESS and retained in-frame rearrangements with V and J assigned. These tables miss some clones; where compared with another copy, unresolved V genes account for less than half of the shortfall, and the remainder is unexplained. The sample contains around 39,000 clones, around 90% of them found a single time. The top ten constitute 2.7% of the sample. Specimen: peripheral blood, collected before any cancer treatment. The source of these receptors is a woman aged 40 to 75 with stage I lung adenocarcinoma.

The chain has TRBV29-1 and TRBJ1-2; possibly TRBD1 for D (5 bases). V dropped 6 bases and J dropped 0 bases, with 8 bases sitting between them. Germline CDR1 and CDR2: SQVTM and ANQGSEA. The CDR3 runs 12 residues. As DNA, the CDR3 is TGCAGCGTAGGGGAACCTAACTATGGCTACACCTTC. Its protein product is CSVGEPNYGYTF.

The chain couples TRBV28 to TRBJ2-3; 9 bases align to TRBD2. Germline trimming cut 4 bases from V and 7 bases from J; bases unmatched to any gene: 18. Germline lookup yields CDR1 MDHEN and CDR2 SYDVKM. The CDR3 covers 18 residues. The CDR3 here is CASSSLAGGPIPPYTQYF. The DNA of the CDR3 is TGTGCCAGCAGTTCATTGGCGGGAGGGCCTATACCTCCATATACGCAGTATTTT. The full variable domain, its missing parts supplied by reference TRBV28 and TRBJ2-3, is DVKVTQSSRYLVKRTGEKVFLECVQDMDHENMFWYRQDPGLGLRLIYFSYDVKMKEKGDIPEGYSVSREKKERFSLILESASTNQTSMYLCASSSLAGGPIPPYTQYFGPGTRLTVL.

This clone was picked up one time. This chain links TRBV30 with TRBJ2-2; 9 nucleotides line up with TRBD1. CDR3 length: 15 residues. The J segment lost 1 base and the V segment lost 5 bases, leaving 5 bases of the junction unmatched. Looked up from germline, CDR1 is GTSNPN and CDR2 is SVGIG (reference sequence). CDR3 amino acids: CAWQDRGENTGELFF. In DNA form, the CDR3 reads TGTGCCTGGCAAGACAGGGGGGAGAACACCGGGGAGCTGTTTTTT. Drawing the rest from reference TRBV30 and TRBJ2-2, the complete variable domain is SQTIHQWPATLVQPVGSPLSLECTVEGTSNPNLYWYRQAAGRGLQLLFYSVGIGQISSEVPQNLSASRPQDRQFILSSKKLLLSDSGFYLCAWQDRGENTGELFFGEGSRLTVL.

The chain couples TRBV28 to TRBJ1-6, with TRBD1 matching 8 bases. The CDR3 runs to 15 residues. The germline V gene has CDR1 MDHEN and CDR2 SYDVKM. V dropped 4 bases and J dropped 8; count of bases not matched to a gene: 7. The CDR3 nucleotides read TGTGCCAGCAGTTCCTCCCGCAGGGGGCATTCACCCCTCCACTTT. As protein: CASSSSRRGHSPLHF. Full variable domain (missing parts from reference TRBV28 and TRBJ1-6): DVKVTQSSRYLVKRTGEKVFLECVQDMDHENMFWYRQDPGLGLRLIYFSYDVKMKEKGDIPEGYSVSREKKERFSLILESASTNQTSMYLCASSSSRRGHSPLHFGNGTRLTVT.

The chain joins TRBV6-5 to TRBJ2-7, with D possibly being TRBD1 (5 bases). V lost 5 bases, J lost 3 bases, and 17 bases lay in between. Germline CDR1 is MNHEY and CDR2 is SVGAGI. The CDR3 consists of 15 residues. The CDR3 bases are TGTGCCAGCAGTAAAGGGGTCCCTATATACTACGAGCAGTACTTC. Amino acid sequence: CASSKGVPIYYEQYF.

CDR3 nucleotide sequence: TGTGCCAGCTCACGGACAGGGGCTGGCAATCAGCCCCAGCATTTT. This codes for CASSRTGAGNQPQHF. This chain connects TRBV18 to TRBJ1-5; 9 nucleotides line up with TRBD1. CDR1 and CDR2 (germline): KGHSH, LQKENI. This CDR3 is built from 15 residues. With 4 bases clipped from V and 2 bases from J, the junction kept 3 bases outside the gene matches.

J is TRBJ2-5 and V is TRBV6-5, with D possibly TRBD2 on 6 matching bases. This CDR3 region has 14 residues. Looked up from germline, CDR1 is MNHEY and CDR2 is SVGAGI. Between the trimmed V and J ends, which lost 0 bases and 5 bases, there was a span of 10 bases. The CDR3 sequence: CASSYSWGEETQYF. The CDR3 bases are TGTGCCAGCAGTTACTCTTGGGGGGAGGAGACCCAGTACTTC.

The chain combines TRBV9 with TRBJ2-1; TRBD2 agrees at 7 bases. The CDR3 is made up of 15 amino acids. Per the germline V gene, CDR1 is SGDLS and CDR2 is YYNGEE. Unmatched junction bases numbered 8, after V lost 4 bases and J lost 4 bases. The CDR3 loop reads CASSFGGREYNEQFF. CDR3 in DNA: TGTGCCAGCAGCTTTGGAGGGCGGGAGTACAATGAGCAGTTCTTC. The variable domain in full, with the rest retrieved from reference TRBV9 and TRBJ2-1, is DSGVTQTPKHLITATGQRVTLRCSPRSGDLSVYWYQQSLDQGLQFLIQYYNGEERAKGNILERFSAQQFPDLHSELNLSSLELGDSALYFCASSFGGREYNEQFFGPGTRLTVL.

The chain uses TRBV19 and TRBJ2-1; 8 bases align to TRBD2. The CDR3 loop spans 17 amino acids. The trim removed 5 bases at V and 2 bases at J, leaving 11 bases unmatched. In germline, CDR1 is LNHDA, CDR2 SQIVND (reference sequence). This CDR3 is CASSYLTGTRTYNEQFF. Written as DNA, the CDR3 is TGTGCCAGTAGTTACTTAACCGGGACTAGAACCTACAATGAGCAGTTCTTC. Full variable domain (rest looked up from reference TRBV19 and TRBJ2-1): DGGITQSPKYLFRKEGQNVTLSCEQNLNHDAMYWYRQDPGQGLRLIYYSQIVNDFQKGDIAEGYSVSREKKESFPLTVTSAQKNPTAFYLCASSYLTGTRTYNEQFFGPGTRLTVL.

V is TRBV19 and J is TRBJ2-3, with D possibly called TRBD1 or TRBD2 (6 bases each). Per the germline V gene, CDR1 is LNHDA and CDR2 is SQIVND (reference sequence). The CDR3 extends over 15 amino acids. The V end lost 4 bases, the J end lost 4 bases, and 15 bases lay between the germline ends. CDR3 DNA: TGTGCCAGTAGTAGCCGCGGGACAAATGCAGATACGCAGTATTTT. This encodes CASSSRGTNADTQYF.

The rearrangement joins TRBV9 to TRBJ2-1; unclear D gene. V lost 0 bases and J lost 8, with 6 bases in between. This CDR3 contains 12 residues. The germline gives CDR1 SGDLS, CDR2 YYNGEE. The CDR3: CASSVGNHEQFF. In DNA, the CDR3 is TGTGCCAGCAGCGTAGGGAACCATGAGCAGTTCTTC.

V usage is TRBV27 and J usage is TRBJ2-7, with 11 bases fitting TRBD1. This CDR3 contains 15 residues. Losses at the gene ends were 2 bases for V and 2 bases for J; bases not matched to a gene: 2. Per the germline V gene, CDR1 is MNHEY and CDR2 is SMNVEV (reference sequence). The DNA of the CDR3 is TGTGCCAGCAGTTTACAGGACAGGGGGCCCTACGAGCAGTACTTC. This codes for CASSLQDRGPYEQYF.

The V gene is TRBV25-1, the J gene TRBJ2-1; unclear D gene. The CDR3 has 14 residues. Trimming shortened V by 0 bases and J by 7 bases, and 10 bases separated the two germline ends. Germline CDR1 is MGHDK and CDR2 is SYGVNS. CDR3 protein: CASSEYNGENEQFF. CDR3 in DNA: TGTGCCAGCAGTGAATATAACGGAGAGAATGAGCAGTTCTTC.

Only one count was recorded for this clone. This rearrangement joins TRBV7-3 to TRBJ2-3; 8 bases map to TRBD1. Germline V gene lookup returns CDR1 SGHTA and CDR2 FQGTGA. The CDR3 sequence is 14 residues long. Losses at the gene ends were 5 bases for V and 5 bases for J; bases not matched to a gene: 6. The CDR3 protein is CASSRQGQGDTQYF. DNA of the CDR3: TGTGCCAGCAGCCGACAGGGGCAGGGAGATACGCAGTATTTT.

The chain carries TRBV2 and TRBJ2-4; a weak D match, TRBD1 (5 bases). Germline CDR1 SNHLY, CDR2 FYNNEI. V lost 7 bases to trimming and J lost 1 base, with 14 bases between them. The CDR3 totals 15 residues. The CDR3 loop reads CASMGPRPAKNIQYF. The DNA for the CDR3 is TGTGCCAGCATGGGGCCCCGCCCGGCCAAAAACATTCAGTACTTC.

V is TRBV5-1 and J is TRBJ2-7; no definite D call. The CDR3 runs to 14 residues. V was trimmed by 5 bases and J by 5 bases, leaving 17 bases between them. Germline V gene sequence: CDR1 SGHRS, CDR2 YFSETQ. CDR3 sequence reads: CASRRVAVTNEQYF. In DNA form, the CDR3 reads TGCGCCAGCAGGAGAGTGGCTGTAACGAACGAGCAGTACTTC.

This rearrangement joins TRBV6-6 to TRBJ1-1, with TRBD1 as a possible D gene (6 bases). The CDR3 runs to 12 residues. The germline CDR1 and CDR2 sequences are MNHNY and SVGAGI (reference sequence). V was trimmed by 5 bases and J by 5 bases, leaving 9 bases between them. The CDR3: CASSGTGTEAFF. The CDR3 nucleotides read TGTGCCAGCAGTGGAACAGGGACTGAAGCTTTCTTT.

On this clone itself: Other DNA sequences in this sample translate to the same CDR3. The CDR3 is CASSPDRSYNEQFF. The DNA for the CDR3 is TGTGCCAGCAGCCCGGACAGGTCGTACAATGAGCAGTTCTTC. The chain combines TRBV7-2 with TRBJ2-1, with 7 bases matching TRBD1. The CDR3 has 14 residues. Germline loops: CDR1 SGHTA, CDR2 FQGNSA. V shed 5 bases and J 4 bases; nucleotides not matched to a gene: 5.

The rearrangement links TRBV7-9 to TRBJ2-2, with D possibly being TRBD2 (7 bases). Per the germline V gene, CDR1 is SEHNR and CDR2 is FQNEAQ (reference sequence). V was trimmed by 5 bases and J by 3 bases, leaving 16 bases between them. The CDR3 loop spans 16 amino acids. CDR3 protein: CASSVLGGGHTGELFF. CDR3 coding DNA: TGTGCCAGCAGCGTCCTGGGAGGGGGTCACACCGGGGAGCTGTTTTTT.

The V and J genes are TRBV7-8 and TRBJ1-2; 9 bases are a match to TRBD1. The CDR3 has 20 residues. The V and J ends lost 8 bases and 8 bases, in that order; junction bases with no gene match: 30. Germline V lookup: CDR1 SGHVS, CDR2 FQNEAQ. This chain's CDR3 is CASSQGQGFLRASLEMGYTF. CDR3 nucleotides: TGTGCCAGCTCCCAGGGACAGGGATTCCTTCGAGCCTCTCTCGAGATGGGCTACACCTTC.

The rearrangement uses TRBV5-4 and TRBJ1-3; D ambiguous. The CDR3 has 12 amino acids. Germline lookup yields CDR1 SGHNT and CDR2 YYREEE (reference sequence). Trimming took off 3 bases at V and 10 bases at J, with 11 bases between the two ends. As DNA, the CDR3 is TGTGCCAGCAGCTCGGACTCCCGGACCATATATTTT. Its protein product is CASSSDSRTIYF.

The CDR3 loop reads CASSSGTNTEAFF. The CDR3 DNA follows: TGTGCCAGCTCAAGCGGGACGAACACTGAAGCTTTCTTT. V is TRBV18 and J is TRBJ1-1, with a tentative D call TRBD1 (5 bases). Trimming shortened V by 5 bases and J by 1 base, and 8 bases separated the two germline ends. The CDR3 loop spans 13 amino acids. Germline values: CDR1 KGHSH, CDR2 LQKENI.

The V and J genes are TRBV5-1 and TRBJ1-2; TRBD1 aligns across 8 bases. The V and J ends lost 0 bases and 4 bases, in that order; junction bases with no gene match: 2. CDR3 length: 14 residues. Germline lookup yields CDR1 SGHRS and CDR2 YFSETQ. CDR3 in DNA: TGCGCCAGCAGCTTGGGGACAGGGCGCTATGGCTACACCTTC. Residues: CASSLGTGRYGYTF.

The V and J genes are TRBV5-8 and TRBJ2-5, with TRBD2 matching 9 bases. With V trimmed by 4 bases and J by 1 base, 8 bases remained unmatched. Germline loops: CDR1 SGHTS, CDR2 YDEGEE. CDR3 length: 16 amino acids. This chain's CDR3 is CASSLVASGAQETQYF. In DNA form, the CDR3 reads TGTGCCAGCAGCCTTGTTGCTAGCGGGGCCCAAGAGACCCAGTACTTC.

CDR3 bases: TGTGCCAGCTCACAACGGGGGGATTCCTACGAGCAGTACTTC. This gives the protein CASSQRGDSYEQYF. The V and J genes are TRBV18 and TRBJ2-7; the match to TRBD2 covers 7 bases. V shed 4 bases and J 1 base; nucleotides not matched to a gene: 4. The CDR3 has 14 amino acids. Germline loops: CDR1 KGHSH, CDR2 LQKENI.

A single count supports this clone. The chain is built from TRBV6-5 and TRBJ1-2; the match to TRBD1 covers 11 bases. Trimming at V came to 0 bases and at J to 6 bases, leaving 3 bases not matched to a gene. The CDR3 runs 15 residues. Germline V gene lookup returns CDR1 MNHEY and CDR2 SVGAGI. The CDR3 DNA is TGTGCCAGCAGTTACTCCTGGACAGGGGGCGATGGCTACACCTTC. Translation gives CASSYSWTGGDGYTF.